The present TCR beta chain was sequenced within a study of Graves' ophthalmopathy and Graves' hyperthyroidism. In the case of this clonotype: Its specificity is unknown.

Overall study findings and caveats: With a specificity of 72.22% and a sensitivity of about 70%, the model predicted ophthalmopathy progression. Researchers report that a 13-signature model separated ophthalmopathy from stable hyperthyroidism, posting almost 90% sensitivity and 65% to 82% specificity.

The V gene's germline CDR1 is LGHDT and CDR2 YNNKEL (reference sequence). CDR3 size: 13 residues. Trimming stripped 4 bases from V and 2 bases from J, with 9 bases between. Amplification of TCR beta CDR3 regions used RNA transcripts. Scientists carried out first-round RT-PCR using HTBI primers and then a second-round multiplex PCR. TCRdb re-called the multiplex PCR reads with MiXCR, one entry per CDR3 protein. The data show 400,000 or so distinct CDR3 sequences, 17% seen once. Stable hyperthyroid donors showed no ophthalmopathy during 18 months follow-up. The diagnostic workup employed clinical symptoms, serum thyroxine, TRAb, thyroid ultrasound and orbital computed tomography.

The sequencing sample was made of peripheral blood. The chain carries TRBV3-1 and TRBJ2-7; possible D gene TRBD1, 5 bases. This TCR derives from an adult woman with stable Graves' hyperthyroidism. DNA for the CDR3: TGTGCCAGCAGCCCCAAGGGGCCCTACGAGCAGTACTTC. Translating gives CASSPKGPYEQYF.